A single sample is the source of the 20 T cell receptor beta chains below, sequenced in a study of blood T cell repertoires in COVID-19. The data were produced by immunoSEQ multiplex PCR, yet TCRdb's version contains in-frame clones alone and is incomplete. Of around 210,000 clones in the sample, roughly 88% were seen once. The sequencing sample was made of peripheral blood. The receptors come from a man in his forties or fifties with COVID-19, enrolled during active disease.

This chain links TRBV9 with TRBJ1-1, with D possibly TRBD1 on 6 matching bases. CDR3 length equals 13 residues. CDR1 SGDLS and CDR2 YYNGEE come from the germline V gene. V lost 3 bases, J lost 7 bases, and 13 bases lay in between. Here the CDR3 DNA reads TGTGCCAGCAGCGCTACAGGGTTCGGTGAAGCTTTCTTT. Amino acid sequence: CASSATGFGEAFF.

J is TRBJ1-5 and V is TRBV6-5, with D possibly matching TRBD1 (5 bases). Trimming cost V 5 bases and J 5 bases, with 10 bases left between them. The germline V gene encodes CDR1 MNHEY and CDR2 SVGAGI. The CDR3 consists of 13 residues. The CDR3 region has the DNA TGTGCCAGCAGTCAGACAGCGTATCAGCCCCAGCATTTT. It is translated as CASSQTAYQPQHF.

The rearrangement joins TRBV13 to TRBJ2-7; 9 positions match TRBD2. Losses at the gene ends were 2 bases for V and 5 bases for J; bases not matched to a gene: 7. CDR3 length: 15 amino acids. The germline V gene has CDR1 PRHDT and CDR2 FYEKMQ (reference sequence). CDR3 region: CASSLSAGGTHEQYF. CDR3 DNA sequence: TGTGCCAGCAGCTTATCGGCGGGAGGGACCCACGAGCAGTACTTC.

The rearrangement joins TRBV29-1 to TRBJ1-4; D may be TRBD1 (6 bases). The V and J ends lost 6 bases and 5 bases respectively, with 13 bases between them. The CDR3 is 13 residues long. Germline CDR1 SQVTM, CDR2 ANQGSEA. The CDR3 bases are TGCAGCGTCCGGGACACCCCGAATGAAAAACTGTTTTTT. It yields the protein CSVRDTPNEKLFF.

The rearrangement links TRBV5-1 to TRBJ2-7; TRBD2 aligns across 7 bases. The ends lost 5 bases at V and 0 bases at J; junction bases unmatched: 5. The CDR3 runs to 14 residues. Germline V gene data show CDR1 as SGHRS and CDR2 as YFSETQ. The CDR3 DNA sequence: TGCGCCAGCAGAAAAGCGGGGAGCTCCTACGAGCAGTACTTC. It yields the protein CASRKAGSSYEQYF.

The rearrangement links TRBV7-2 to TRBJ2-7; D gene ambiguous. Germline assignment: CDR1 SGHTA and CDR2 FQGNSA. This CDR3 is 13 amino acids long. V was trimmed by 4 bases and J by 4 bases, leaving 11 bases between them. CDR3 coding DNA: TGTGCCAGCAGCTGGAGCCCCTTGTACGAGCAGTACTTC. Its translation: CASSWSPLYEQYF.

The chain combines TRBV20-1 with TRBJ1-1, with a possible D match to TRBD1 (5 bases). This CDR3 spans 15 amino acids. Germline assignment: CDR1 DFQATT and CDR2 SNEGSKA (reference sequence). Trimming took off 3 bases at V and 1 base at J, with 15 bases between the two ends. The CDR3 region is CSASSPRVGNTEAFF. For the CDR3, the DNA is TGCAGTGCTAGTAGTCCCAGGGTCGGGAACACTGAAGCTTTCTTT.

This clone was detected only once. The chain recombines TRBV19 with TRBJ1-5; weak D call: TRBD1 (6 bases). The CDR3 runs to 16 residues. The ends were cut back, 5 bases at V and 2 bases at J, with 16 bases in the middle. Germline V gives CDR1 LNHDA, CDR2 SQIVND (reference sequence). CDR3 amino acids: CASSDGTPVGNQPQHF. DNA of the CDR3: TGTGCCAGTAGTGATGGGACACCAGTAGGCAATCAGCCCCAGCATTTT.

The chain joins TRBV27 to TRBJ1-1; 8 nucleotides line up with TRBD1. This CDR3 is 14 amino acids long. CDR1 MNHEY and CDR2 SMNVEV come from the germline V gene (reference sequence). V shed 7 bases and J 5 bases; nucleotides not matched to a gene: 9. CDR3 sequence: CASNPTGGRTEAFF. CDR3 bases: TGTGCCAGCAACCCCACAGGGGGGCGGACTGAAGCTTTCTTT.

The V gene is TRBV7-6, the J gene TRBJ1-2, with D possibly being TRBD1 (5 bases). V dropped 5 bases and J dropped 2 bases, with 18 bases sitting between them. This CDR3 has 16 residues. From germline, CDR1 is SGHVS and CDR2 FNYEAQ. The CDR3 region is CASSRLTGLNNYGYTF. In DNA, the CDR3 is TGTGCCAGCAGCCGATTAACGGGACTCAACAACTATGGCTACACCTTC.

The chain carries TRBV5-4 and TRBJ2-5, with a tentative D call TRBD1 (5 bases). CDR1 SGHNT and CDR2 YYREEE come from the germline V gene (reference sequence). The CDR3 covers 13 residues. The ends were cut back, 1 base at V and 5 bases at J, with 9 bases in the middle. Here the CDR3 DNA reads TGTGCCAGCAGCTTGACAGGAGATGAGACCCAGTACTTC. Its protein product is CASSLTGDETQYF.

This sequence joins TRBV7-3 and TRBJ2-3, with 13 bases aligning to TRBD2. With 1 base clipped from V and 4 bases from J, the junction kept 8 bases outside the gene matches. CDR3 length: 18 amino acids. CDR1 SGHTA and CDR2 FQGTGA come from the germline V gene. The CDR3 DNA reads TGTGCCAGCAGCTTAAAGGCCACTAGCGGGAGGGAGGCAGATACGCAGTATTTT. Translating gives CASSLKATSGREADTQYF.

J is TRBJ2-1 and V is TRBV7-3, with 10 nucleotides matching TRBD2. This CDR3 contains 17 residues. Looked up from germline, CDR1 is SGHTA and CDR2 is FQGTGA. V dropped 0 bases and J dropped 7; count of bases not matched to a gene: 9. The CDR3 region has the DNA TGTGCCAGCAGCTTAACGTTTCTAGCGGGAGAAACTAATGAGCAGTTCTTC. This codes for CASSLTFLAGETNEQFF.

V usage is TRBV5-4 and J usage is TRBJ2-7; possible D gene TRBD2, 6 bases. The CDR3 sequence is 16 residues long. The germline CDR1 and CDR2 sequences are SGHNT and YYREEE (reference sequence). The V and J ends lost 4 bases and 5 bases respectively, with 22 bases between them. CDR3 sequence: CASSPSSGTPADEQYF. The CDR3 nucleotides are TGTGCCAGCAGCCCATCATCCGGGACTCCTGCTGACGAGCAGTACTTC.

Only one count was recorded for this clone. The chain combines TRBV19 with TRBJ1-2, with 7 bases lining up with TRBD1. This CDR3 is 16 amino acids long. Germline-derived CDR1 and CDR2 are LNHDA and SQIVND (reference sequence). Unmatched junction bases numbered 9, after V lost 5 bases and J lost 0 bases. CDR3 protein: CASSPDRARTNYGYTF. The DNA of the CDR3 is TGTGCCAGTAGTCCCGACAGGGCGAGGACTAACTATGGCTACACCTTC.

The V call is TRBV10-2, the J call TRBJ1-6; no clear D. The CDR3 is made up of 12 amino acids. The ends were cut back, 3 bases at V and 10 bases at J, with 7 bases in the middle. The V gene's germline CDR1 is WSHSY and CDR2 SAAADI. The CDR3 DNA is TGCGCCAGCAGTGAAAAGGAGTCACCCCTCCACTTT. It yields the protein CASSEKESPLHF.

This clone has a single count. In DNA, the CDR3 is TGTGCCACCAGTGATTTACCAGGGACAGGGGGCACAGATACGCAGTATTTT. Translated, it gives CATSDLPGTGGTDTQYF. The gene calls are TRBV24-1 and TRBJ2-3; 10 bases are a match to TRBD1. CDR3 length: 17 amino acids. Germline CDR1 and CDR2: KGHDR and SFDVKD. The junction had 4 bases not matched to a gene; V was cut back by 1 base and J by 1 base.

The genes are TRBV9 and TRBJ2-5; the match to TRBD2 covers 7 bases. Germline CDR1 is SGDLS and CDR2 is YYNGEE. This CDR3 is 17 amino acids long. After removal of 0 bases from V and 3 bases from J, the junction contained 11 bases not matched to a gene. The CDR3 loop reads CASSVGLLAGEKETQYF. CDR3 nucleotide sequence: TGTGCCAGCAGCGTAGGGTTGTTGGCGGGGGAGAAAGAGACCCAGTACTTC.

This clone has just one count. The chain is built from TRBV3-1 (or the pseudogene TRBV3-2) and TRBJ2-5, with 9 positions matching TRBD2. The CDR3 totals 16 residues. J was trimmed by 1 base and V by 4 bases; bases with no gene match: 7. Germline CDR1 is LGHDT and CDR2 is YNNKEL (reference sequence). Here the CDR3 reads CASSLTLREGQETQYF. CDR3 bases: TGTGCCAGCAGCCTGACTTTGCGGGAGGGCCAAGAGACCCAGTACTTC.

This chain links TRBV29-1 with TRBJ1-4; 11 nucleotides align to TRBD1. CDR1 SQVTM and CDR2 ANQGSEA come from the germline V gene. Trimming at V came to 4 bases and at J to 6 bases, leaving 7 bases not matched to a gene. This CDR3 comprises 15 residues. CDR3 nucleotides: TGCAGCGTTGCGAGACTGGGACAGGGGGATGAAAAACTGTTTTTT. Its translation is CSVARLGQGDEKLFF.